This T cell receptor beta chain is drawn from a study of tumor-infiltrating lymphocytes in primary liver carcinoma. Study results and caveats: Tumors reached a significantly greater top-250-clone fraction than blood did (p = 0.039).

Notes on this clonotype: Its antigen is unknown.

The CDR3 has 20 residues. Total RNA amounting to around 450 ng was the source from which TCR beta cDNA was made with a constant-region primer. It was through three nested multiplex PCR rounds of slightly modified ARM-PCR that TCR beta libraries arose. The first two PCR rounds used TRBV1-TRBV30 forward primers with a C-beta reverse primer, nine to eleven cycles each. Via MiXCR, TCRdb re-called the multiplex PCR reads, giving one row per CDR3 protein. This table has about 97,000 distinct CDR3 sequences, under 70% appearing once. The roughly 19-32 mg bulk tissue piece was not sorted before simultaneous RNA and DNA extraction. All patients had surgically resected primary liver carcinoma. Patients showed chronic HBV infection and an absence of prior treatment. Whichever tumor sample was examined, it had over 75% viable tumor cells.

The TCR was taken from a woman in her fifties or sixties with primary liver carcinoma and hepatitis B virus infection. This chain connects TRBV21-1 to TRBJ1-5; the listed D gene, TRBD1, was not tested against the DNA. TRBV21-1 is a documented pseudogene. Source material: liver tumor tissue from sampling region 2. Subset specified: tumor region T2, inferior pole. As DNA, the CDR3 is TGTGCCAGCAGCAAAGGGGCCGGGGGGCGGCGAGGAGTCAGCAATCAGCCCCAGCATTTT. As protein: CASSKGAGGRRGVSNQPQHF.